The next 28 T cell receptor beta chains were all read from a single sample in a study of T cell repertoires in cytomegalovirus infection. TCRdb used MiXCR to reprocess the reads, holding one entry per CDR3 protein. Found here are roughly 130,000 distinct CDR3 sequences, more than 7% of them singletons; the top ten hold roughly a tenth. Sequencing was performed on PBMCs. The receptor source for this set is a human donor in good health (CMV status not recorded). Some clones in this sample may be carry-over from other donors' samples.

This clonotype showed up many times. CDR3 amino acids: CASSVYRESDTQYF. The CDR3 DNA reads as TGTGCCAGCAGCGTATACAGGGAATCAGATACGCAGTATTTT. The chain joins TRBV7-2 to TRBJ2-3; a weak D match, TRBD1 (6 bases). The germline gives CDR1 SGHTA, CDR2 FQGNSA. V was cut by 5 bases and J by 4 bases, with 13 bases left in between. The CDR3 spans 14 residues.

This clonotype was found a few times. The chain joins TRBV5-1 to TRBJ1-6, with 7 bases aligning to TRBD1. Trimming took 5 bases from V and 6 from J; bases not matched to a gene: 11. CDR1 is SGHRS, CDR2 YFSETQ, per germline. The CDR3 has 16 residues. The CDR3 DNA follows: TGCGCCAGCAGGGTGACAGGGACCGTTTCTAATTCACCCCTCCACTTT. Translated, it gives CASRVTGTVSNSPLHF.

This clonotype has just a few counts. This sequence joins TRBV7-9 and TRBJ2-3; unclear D gene. The CDR3 length is 16 residues. Germline assignment: CDR1 SEHNR and CDR2 FQNEAQ (reference sequence). Between the trimmed V and J ends, which lost 2 bases and 0 bases, there was a span of 12 bases. DNA of the CDR3: TGTGCCAGCAGCTTAAGTCGGTTCGACAGCACAGATACGCAGTATTTT. Its translation: CASSLSRFDSTDTQYF.

V gene TRBV12-3 or TRBV12-4 combines with J gene TRBJ1-2, with 7 nucleotides matching TRBD1. Germline trimming cut 6 bases from V and 8 bases from J; bases unmatched to any gene: 6. This CDR3 has 12 residues. In DNA form, the CDR3 reads TGTGCCAGCAGCACGACAGGGTACGGCTACACCTTC. This encodes CASSTTGYGYTF.

This clonotype was observed at least ten times. This chain uses TRBV7-2 with TRBJ2-7; D is unresolved. Germline values: CDR1 SGHTA, CDR2 FQGNSA. The CDR3 has 13 amino acids. Between the trimmed V and J ends, which lost 5 bases and 1 base, there was a span of 9 bases. The CDR3 loop reads CASSPDRSYEQYF. As DNA, the CDR3 is TGTGCCAGCAGCCCCGACCGGTCCTACGAGCAGTACTTC.

This clonotype has ten or more counts. The genes are TRBV12-3 or TRBV12-4 and TRBJ1-1; possibly TRBD1 for D (5 bases). This CDR3 spans 13 amino acids. Trimming took off 8 bases at V and 1 base at J, with 11 bases between the two ends. The CDR3 DNA reads TGTGCCAGCGTTTCGGGGACGAACACTGAAGCTTTCTTT. This codes for CASVSGTNTEAFF.

This clonotype was seen many times. V is TRBV7-2 and J is TRBJ2-1, with D perhaps being TRBD1 or TRBD2 (5 bases each). The length of the CDR3 is 17 residues. The V end was cut by 1 base, the J end by 6 bases, with 19 bases between. Germline assignment: CDR1 SGHTA and CDR2 FQGNSA. CDR3 bases: TGTGCCAGCAGCTTAGGATTCCGGGGCCTTCACCCCAATGAGCAGTTCTTC. It yields the protein CASSLGFRGLHPNEQFF.

This clonotype was seen repeatedly, ten times or more. V gene TRBV20-1 combines with J gene TRBJ1-4, with 7 bases identical to TRBD1. Germline CDR1 is DFQATT and CDR2 is SNEGSKA (reference sequence). This CDR3 has 19 amino acids. V dropped 2 bases and J dropped 0; count of bases not matched to a gene: 15. The DNA of the CDR3 is TGCAGTGCTAGACATAGGACAGGCCTGCCTCTATCAACTAATGAAAAACTGTTTTTT. Amino acids: CSARHRTGLPLSTNEKLFF.

This clonotype was picked up many times. The CDR3 bases are TGTGCCAGTATTGGCATAAACGATTGGGGGTCCTACGAGCAGTACTTC. Its translation: CASIGINDWGSYEQYF. This chain links TRBV19 with TRBJ2-7; D is tentatively TRBD1 or TRBD2 (5 bases each). The ends were cut back, 7 bases at V and 1 base at J, with 20 bases in the middle. From germline, CDR1 is LNHDA and CDR2 SQIVND (reference sequence). The CDR3 is 16 amino acids. The whole variable domain, filled in from reference TRBV19 and TRBJ2-7, reads DGGITQSPKYLFRKEGQNVTLSCEQNLNHDAMYWYRQDPGQGLRLIYYSQIVNDFQKGDIAEGYSVSREKKESFPLTVTSAQKNPTAFYLCASIGINDWGSYEQYFGPGTRLTVT.

The rearrangement links TRBV6-5 to TRBJ2-3; D perhaps matches TRBD2 (7 bases). The CDR3 is 16 residues long. Germline values: CDR1 MNHEY, CDR2 SVGAGI. Trimming cost V 4 bases and J 5 bases, with 19 bases left between them. The CDR3 loop is CASSSGTGGHRDTQYF. CDR3 nucleotide sequence: TGTGCCAGCAGTTCGGGAACCGGGGGGCATAGAGATACGCAGTATTTT.

This clonotype was detected ten times or more. V and J are TRBV5-1 and TRBJ2-7, with a weak D call TRBD1 (5 bases). The CDR3 length is 14 residues. Germline-derived CDR1 and CDR2 are SGHRS and YFSETQ. Between the trimmed V and J ends, which lost 2 bases and 5 bases, there was a span of 14 bases. This CDR3 reads CASSFFGARDEQYF. The CDR3 nucleotides are TGCGCCAGCAGCTTTTTTGGAGCCAGGGACGAGCAGTACTTC.

This clonotype was seen at least ten times. The rearrangement uses TRBV7-2 and TRBJ1-1, with 12 bases that match TRBD1. Germline assignment: CDR1 SGHTA and CDR2 FQGNSA. CDR3 size: 17 residues. J was trimmed by 3 bases and V by 5 bases; bases with no gene match: 10. The CDR3 loop is CASSPRDRGRVYTEAFF. DNA of the CDR3: TGTGCCAGCAGCCCACGGGACAGGGGGCGAGTATACACTGAAGCTTTCTTT.

This clonotype was seen at least ten times. This chain links TRBV7-8 with TRBJ2-7, with 9 bases identical to TRBD1. Germline loops: CDR1 SGHVS, CDR2 FQNEAQ. CDR3 length: 17 amino acids. J lost 4 bases, V lost 5 bases, and 15 bases had no gene match. The CDR3 DNA is TGTGCCAGCAGCACTAGTAGGTTCTCGGGACAGGGTTACGAGCAGTACTTC. Its protein product is CASSTSRFSGQGYEQYF.

Only a few counts were recorded for this clonotype. V and J are TRBV9 and TRBJ2-3; TRBD2 agrees at 8 bases. Germline loops: CDR1 SGDLS, CDR2 YYNGEE. CDR3 size: 15 residues. V was pared by 0 bases and J by 7 bases, with 7 bases of the junction left unmatched. The CDR3 DNA reads as TGTGCCAGCAGCGTAGGCGGCGGGGGGCCAAATACGCAGTATTTT. This sequence encodes CASSVGGGGPNTQYF.

This clonotype has ten or more counts. The chain is built from TRBV28 and TRBJ1-1; no clear D gene. V was pared by 1 base and J by 7 bases, with 13 bases between. Germline assignment: CDR1 MDHEN and CDR2 SYDVKM. This CDR3 comprises 14 residues. The CDR3: CASSLYRMVSEAFF. CDR3 nucleotide sequence: TGTGCCAGCAGTTTATACCGGATGGTCAGTGAAGCTTTCTTT.

This clonotype was recorded a few times. The J gene is TRBJ2-1, the V gene TRBV6-5, with D perhaps TRBD1 or TRBD2 (5 bases each). The CDR3 is 15 residues long. With 6 bases removed from V and 6 bases from J, the gap between germline ends came to 18 bases. In germline, CDR1 is MNHEY, CDR2 SVGAGI. CDR3 protein: CASSRGAVLGNEQFF. The CDR3 DNA sequence: TGTGCCAGCAGCCGAGGGGCCGTCCTTGGCAATGAGCAGTTCTTC.

This rearrangement joins TRBV5-1 to TRBJ1-1; TRBD1 might be the D (5 bases). Looked up from germline, CDR1 is SGHRS and CDR2 is YFSETQ. With 0 bases removed from V and 1 base from J, the gap between germline ends came to 13 bases. The CDR3 sequence is 16 residues long. The CDR3 loop reads CASSLAQGGRNTEAFF. The DNA of the CDR3 is TGCGCCAGCAGCTTGGCCCAGGGAGGGCGGAACACTGAAGCTTTCTTT.

The chain is built from TRBV19 and TRBJ2-1; 9 bases fit TRBD2. The CDR3 consists of 16 residues. Trimming cost V 10 bases and J 2 bases; bases outside gene matches: 12. The germline gives CDR1 LNHDA, CDR2 SQIVND (reference sequence). CDR3 loop: CATCPQRGATYNEQFF. The CDR3 DNA sequence: TGTGCCACCTGCCCTCAGCGGGGGGCGACCTACAATGAGCAGTTCTTC.

This clonotype was found many times. DNA of the CDR3: TGTGCCAGCGGCGCAGCGGGACTAGCGTCTCCTACGCAGTATTTT. Protein product: CASGAAGLASPTQYF. The V and J genes are TRBV7-2 and TRBJ2-3; 10 nucleotides align to TRBD2. CDR3 length: 15 amino acids. CDR1 and CDR2 (germline): SGHTA, FQGNSA. The trim removed 8 bases at V and 8 bases at J, leaving 13 bases unmatched. Full variable domain (missing parts from reference TRBV7-2 and TRBJ2-3): GAGVSQSPSNKVTEKGKDVELRCDPISGHTALYWYRQSLGQGLEFLIYFQGNSAPDKSGLPSDRFSAERTGGSVSTLTIQRTQQEDSAVYLCASGAAGLASPTQYFGPGTRLTVL.

Remarks on this clonotype: A much larger clone lies one base from this, so it may be a read error. CDR3 sequence (DNA): TGTGCCAGCAGTCATTACCAGGGGGCTGAAGCTTTCTTT. Amino acids: CASSHYQGAEAFF. The chain is built from TRBV6-5 and TRBJ1-1, with 7 nucleotides matching TRBD1. The junction had 6 bases not matched to a gene; V was cut back by 5 bases and J by 6 bases. The CDR3 runs to 13 residues. The V gene's germline CDR1 is MNHEY and CDR2 SVGAGI.

This clonotype has at least ten counts. J is TRBJ2-2 and V is TRBV4-1; 8 bases align to TRBD1. Germline loops: CDR1 MGHRA, CDR2 YSYEKL. V lost 3 bases and J lost 6; bases outside the gene matches: 6. The CDR3 loop spans 15 amino acids. Here the CDR3 reads CASSQVQGAAGELFF. Written as DNA, the CDR3 is TGCGCCAGCAGCCAGGTCCAGGGGGCCGCCGGGGAGCTGTTTTTT.

This clonotype occurred many times. J is TRBJ2-3 and V is TRBV6-6, with 7 bases matching TRBD2. This CDR3 has 17 amino acids. From germline, CDR1 is MNHNY and CDR2 SVGAGI (reference sequence). V was pared by 1 base and J by 1 base, with 8 bases of the junction left unmatched. In DNA, the CDR3 is TGTGCCAGCAGTTACTTCGATCTGGGAGGGCGCACAGATACGCAGTATTTT. Translating gives CASSYFDLGGRTDTQYF.

This clonotype was picked up one time. This chain connects TRBV29-1 to TRBJ2-3; TRBD1 might be the D (7 bases). V shed 4 bases and J shed 4 bases, with 15 bases lying between them. CDR3 length: 14 amino acids. The germline V gene has CDR1 SQVTM and CDR2 ANQGSEA. The CDR3 loop is CSVGGAGGPDTQYF. CDR3 coding DNA: TGCAGCGTTGGGGGGGCAGGGGGACCAGATACGCAGTATTTT.

This clonotype was observed many times. V usage is TRBV28 and J usage is TRBJ2-1, with D possibly matching TRBD2 (6 bases). The V end was cut by 5 bases, the J end by 12 bases, with 23 bases between. This CDR3 spans 15 amino acids. CDR1 and CDR2 from the germline V gene are MDHEN and SYDVKM. The CDR3: CASSLAGTLSTGQFF. The CDR3 DNA is TGTGCCAGCAGTCTGGCGGGGACCCTGTCTACGGGGCAGTTCTTC.

The table lists this clonotype with many counts. The chain has TRBV2 and TRBJ1-2, with 8 bases matching TRBD1. The CDR3 sequence is 13 residues long. CDR1 and CDR2 from the germline V gene are SNHLY and FYNNEI. The V gene end was trimmed by 7 bases and the J gene end by 5 bases; junction bases not matched to a gene: 6. The CDR3 bases are TGTGCCAGCAAAGGACAGGGAATGTATGGCTACACCTTC. Protein: CASKGQGMYGYTF.

Many counts were recorded for this clonotype. The CDR3 DNA reads as TGTGCCAGCAGCCCGGGGGACAGAAAAAACACTGAAGCTTTCTTT. The encoded protein is CASSPGDRKNTEAFF. This chain joins TRBV7-9 and TRBJ1-1; the match to TRBD1 covers 7 bases. This CDR3 has 15 residues. V was clipped by 5 bases and J by 2 bases; unmatched bases: 8. Germline CDR1 and CDR2: SEHNR and FQNEAQ (reference sequence).

At least ten counts were recorded for this clonotype. This chain links TRBV7-8 with TRBJ2-7, with 8 bases fitting TRBD1. V was pared by 5 bases and J by 2 bases, with 8 bases of the junction left unmatched. Germline CDR1 and CDR2: SGHVS and FQNEAQ. This CDR3 comprises 15 residues. The CDR3: CASSVGGTGAYEQYF. CDR3 DNA: TGTGCCAGCAGCGTAGGGGGGACAGGAGCCTACGAGCAGTACTTC.

In its sample, this clonotype was seen many times. The V call is TRBV7-2, the J call TRBJ2-3; 11 bases are shared with TRBD2. Per germline, CDR1 SGHTA and CDR2 FQGNSA. The ends lost 5 bases at V and 0 bases at J; junction bases unmatched: 7. The CDR3 consists of 17 residues. The CDR3 loop is CASSSIVAGGSTDTQYF. The DNA for the CDR3 is TGTGCCAGCAGCAGCATCGTAGCGGGGGGGAGCACAGATACGCAGTATTTT.